Presented here are 9 T cell receptor beta chains from one specimen sequenced in a study of identical twins. From the 5' RACE reads, TCRdb called clonotypes with MiXCR, one entry per CDR3 protein. The sample has fewer than 900,000 distinct CDR3 sequences, around a sixth seen once. A further study also used this sample, focusing on T cells expressing NK-cell markers.

The sequencing input was PBMCs. The source is a woman aged 18-29 years in good health.

This clonotype has a handful of counts. The chain employs TRBV29-1 and TRBJ1-1, with D uncertain. Germline V lookup: CDR1 SQVTM, CDR2 ANQGSEA. Trimming removed 6 bases from V and 0 bases from J, with 11 bases in between. This CDR3 spans 13 amino acids. Here the CDR3 reads CSVTTALNTEAFF. The CDR3 region has the DNA TGCAGCGTCACAACTGCCCTGAACACTGAAGCTTTCTTT.

The V gene is TRBV5-6, the J gene TRBJ2-1, with unresolved D. Germline assignment: CDR1 SGHDT and CDR2 YYEEEE. The CDR3 length is 13 residues. V was clipped by 6 bases and J by 3 bases, with 10 bases between them. The CDR3 sequence: CASTKRNYNEQFF. CDR3 bases: TGTGCCAGCACCAAGAGGAACTACAATGAGCAGTTCTTC.

This clonotype was detected only a few times. The V gene is TRBV10-3, the J gene TRBJ2-2; D perhaps matches TRBD1 (6 bases). The germline gives CDR1 ENHRY, CDR2 SYGVKD. The CDR3 is 14 amino acids. Trimming cost V 6 bases and J 3 bases, with 11 bases left between them. The CDR3, as DNA: TGTGCCATCAGGGTGACAGGTGACACCGGGGAGCTGTTTTTT. Protein sequence: CAIRVTGDTGELFF.

The chain is built from TRBV6-1 and TRBJ2-7; TRBD2 matches at 10 bases. The CDR3 is made up of 16 amino acids. Germline loops: CDR1 MNHNS, CDR2 SASEGT. Trimming cost V 6 bases and J 2 bases; bases outside gene matches: 10. The CDR3: CASSPDHSGGPYEQYF. The CDR3 coding sequence is TGTGCCAGCAGCCCAGATCATAGCGGGGGGCCCTACGAGCAGTACTTC.

The chain combines TRBV6-1 with TRBJ2-7; 7 bases agree with TRBD1. The J segment lost 3 bases and the V segment lost 6 bases, leaving 11 bases of the junction unmatched. Looked up from germline, CDR1 is MNHNS and CDR2 is SASEGT. There are 15 residues in the CDR3. The DNA of the CDR3 is TGTGCCAGCAGGCCTCAGGGGGTGTATAGCTACGAGCAGTACTTC. Its protein is CASRPQGVYSYEQYF.

This clonotype was counted between two and nine times. The chain is built from TRBV5-6 and TRBJ2-7; 8 bases are shared with TRBD2. Germline-derived CDR1 and CDR2 are SGHDT and YYEEEE. The CDR3 consists of 14 residues. After removal of 0 bases from V and 5 bases from J, the junction contained 4 bases not matched to a gene. Here the CDR3 reads CASSLVAGGHEQYF. The DNA for the CDR3 is TGTGCCAGCAGCTTGGTTGCGGGAGGACACGAGCAGTACTTC.

The chain combines TRBV10-3 with TRBJ1-1; TRBD1 might be the D (5 bases). The CDR3 covers 13 residues. Trimming removed 6 bases from V and 3 bases from J, with 11 bases in between. Germline lookup yields CDR1 ENHRY and CDR2 SYGVKD. CDR3 residues: CAIRGVGDTEAFF. CDR3 DNA sequence: TGTGCCATCAGGGGCGTGGGGGACACTGAAGCTTTCTTT.

This chain connects TRBV12-3 or TRBV12-4 to TRBJ1-2; 9 bases are a match to TRBD1. The CDR3 length is 15 residues. The junction had 13 bases not matched to a gene; V was cut back by 4 bases and J by 10 bases. The CDR3 is CASSSQGQGFGIYTF. The CDR3 DNA is TGTGCCAGCAGTTCCCAGGGACAGGGTTTTGGAATCTACACCTTC.

The chain uses TRBV28 and TRBJ1-5; D is unresolved. Trimming left V 8 bases short and J 0 bases short, with 8 bases between. Germline V gene sequence: CDR1 MDHEN, CDR2 SYDVKM. The CDR3 sequence is 13 residues long. DNA of the CDR3: TGTGCCAGCGGGGAAACTAGCAATCAGCCCCAGCATTTT. This gives the protein CASGETSNQPQHF. Full variable domain (missing parts from reference TRBV28 and TRBJ1-5): DVKVTQSSRYLVKRTGEKVFLECVQDMDHENMFWYRQDPGLGLRLIYFSYDVKMKEKGDIPEGYSVSREKKERFSLILESASTNQTSMYLCASGETSNQPQHFGDGTRLSIL.